This T cell receptor (beta chain) was sequenced in a study of blood T cell repertoires in COVID-19. Turning to the study itself: T cells, B-cell-depleted T cells, or PBMCs provided the cDNA or gDNA that served as material.

The germline V gene has CDR1 SQVTM and CDR2 ANQGSEA. With 7 bases clipped from V and 4 bases from J, the junction kept 9 bases outside the gene matches. The CDR3 covers 13 residues. Original processing notes: Estimation of nucleated cell counts was performed using reference gene primer amplification. Generated by immunoSEQ multiplex PCR, the TCRdb table keeps only in-frame clones and is missing some. D and trimming come from the DNA, and the V and J calls and clone size come from that table. The sample carries approximately 97,000 clones, about 89% recorded once. The chain combines TRBV29-1 with TRBJ1-2, with 7 bases aligning to TRBD1. The sequence derives from a human donor in a cohort sampled during active COVID-19. The sequenced sample was peripheral blood. CDR3 in amino acids: CSALDRRFYGYTF. CDR3 nucleotide sequence: TGCAGCGCCCTGGACAGGCGATTCTATGGCTACACCTTC.